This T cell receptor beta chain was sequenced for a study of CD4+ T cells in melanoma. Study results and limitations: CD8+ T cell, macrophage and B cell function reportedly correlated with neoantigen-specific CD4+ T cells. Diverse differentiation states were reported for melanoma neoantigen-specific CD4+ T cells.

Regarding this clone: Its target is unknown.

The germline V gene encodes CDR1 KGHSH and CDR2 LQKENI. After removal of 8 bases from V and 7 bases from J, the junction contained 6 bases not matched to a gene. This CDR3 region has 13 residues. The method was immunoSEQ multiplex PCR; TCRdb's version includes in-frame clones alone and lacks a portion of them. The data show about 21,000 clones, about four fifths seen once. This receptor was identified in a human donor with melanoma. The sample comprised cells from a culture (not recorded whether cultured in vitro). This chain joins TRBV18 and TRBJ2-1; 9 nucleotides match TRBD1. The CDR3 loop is CASAGQGGNEQFF. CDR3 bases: TGTGCCAGCGCGGGACAGGGAGGGAATGAGCAGTTCTTC.